The entry that follows covers one TCR beta chain sequence. The junction departs from the called germline gene at one end, perhaps through a read error. These data belong to a study of T cells in narcolepsy. The wider study: Donors had narcolepsy type 1 or type 2, or were healthy controls.

CDR1 SSHAT and CDR2 FNYEAQ come from the germline V gene (reference sequence). CDR3 size: 14 residues. Sequencing used immunoSEQ multiplex PCR; TCRdb keeps in-frame clones, though not all of them. The sample contains 20,000 to 25,000 clones, 85% of which appear only once. This rearrangement joins TRBV7-7 to TRBJ2-2; TRBD1 might be the D (6 bases). The receptor was isolated from a human donor in good health. The sample was memory (CD45RA-) CD4+ T cells from blood. The CDR3 sequence: CASSPAPGAGELFF. Here the CDR3 DNA reads TGTGCTAGCAGCCCAGCCCCAGGGGCCGGGGAGCTGTTTTTT.